Below are 22 T cell receptor beta chains sequenced from a single sample in a study of CD8 T cells in Susac syndrome (dated by TCRdb to the late 2010s). The library was prepared using the immunoSEQ multiplex PCR assay. RNA was extracted with the RNeasy kit and 0.5 to 1 ug was reverse transcribed using random hexamers. TCRdb trimmed the raw reads at Q25, called clones with MiXCR and kept productive beta chains. Records with the same CDR3 protein are collapsed into one entry carrying the most frequent genes and DNA. In all, the sample holds roughly 300,000 distinct CDR3 sequences, and 70% to 90% of those were seen once. Of the sample, 0.095% to 0.14% is held by the ten largest clones. The specimen sequenced was CD8+ T cells from PBMCs. The source is a human donor with multiple sclerosis.

The chain combines TRBV30 with TRBJ2-7, with D possibly TRBD2 on 5 matching bases. Trimming pared 1 base from V and 3 bases from J, leaving 16 bases between. The CDR3 spans 15 residues. Germline V gene sequence: CDR1 GTSNPN, CDR2 SVGIG (reference sequence). The CDR3 coding sequence is TGTGCCTGGAGTGCCTCCGAGCGGCTCCGCTACGAGCAGTACTTC. Its translation is CAWSASERLRYEQYF.

V and J are TRBV5-1 and TRBJ2-7; a possible D gene is TRBD1 (5 bases). Trimming shortened V by 4 bases and J by 0 bases, and 11 bases separated the two germline ends. Germline V CDR1 and CDR2: SGHRS, YFSETQ. This CDR3 comprises 14 residues. The CDR3 region is CASSRRQSSYEQYF. Written as DNA, the CDR3 is TGCGCCAGCAGCCGCCGACAGAGCTCCTACGAGCAGTACTTC.

The chain carries TRBV3-1 and TRBJ2-1; 9 bases match TRBD2. The junction had 4 bases not matched to a gene; V was cut back by 1 base and J by 3 bases. This CDR3 has 16 residues. Per germline, CDR1 LGHDT and CDR2 YNNKEL (reference sequence). The DNA of the CDR3 is TGTGCCAGCAGCCAAGTAGCGGGAGCTTACTACAATGAGCAGTTCTTC. It specifies CASSQVAGAYYNEQFF.

This chain connects TRBV7-9 to TRBJ2-4; D gene unclear. Trimming removed 2 bases from V and 8 bases from J, with 10 bases in between. The CDR3 is made up of 13 amino acids. The germline V gene has CDR1 SEHNR and CDR2 FQNEAQ (reference sequence). The CDR3 loop reads CASSLKDWDIQYF. Written as DNA, the CDR3 is TGTGCCAGCAGCTTAAAGGATTGGGACATTCAGTACTTC.

This sequence joins TRBV10-3 and TRBJ2-5; TRBD1 might be the D (6 bases). The germline gives CDR1 ENHRY, CDR2 SYGVKD. The germline V and J ends were trimmed by 2 bases and 4 bases, with 17 bases remaining between them. The CDR3 spans 16 residues. In DNA form, the CDR3 reads TGTGCCATCAGTGAGGATGGAACAGGGAGAGGAGAGACCCAGTACTTC. This encodes CAISEDGTGRGETQYF.

The chain couples TRBV27 to TRBJ2-1, with 8 bases matching TRBD2. J was trimmed by 6 bases and V by 4 bases; bases with no gene match: 8. CDR1 and CDR2 (germline): MNHEY, SMNVEV (reference sequence). CDR3 length equals 15 residues. CDR3 amino acids: CASSSLGSGINEQFF. CDR3 nucleotides: TGTGCCAGCAGTTCCCTGGGTAGCGGGATCAATGAGCAGTTCTTC.

This chain uses TRBV6-6 with TRBJ1-1; 9 bases are shared with TRBD1. After removal of 4 bases from V and 7 bases from J, the junction contained 7 bases not matched to a gene. From germline, CDR1 is MNHNY and CDR2 SVGAGI (reference sequence). The CDR3 is 14 amino acids. The chain's CDR3 is CASSFTGGAVEAFF. CDR3 sequence (DNA): TGTGCCAGCAGTTTTACAGGGGGCGCGGTTGAAGCTTTCTTT.

The gene calls are TRBV6-1 and TRBJ2-3; possibly TRBD2 for D (6 bases). Germline values: CDR1 MNHNS, CDR2 SASEGT. The V and J ends lost 6 bases and 2 bases respectively, with 24 bases between them. The CDR3 extends over 18 amino acids. CDR3 bases: TGTGCCAGCAGCCCGGGACTCCTCAATTCACCTCCCACAGATACGCAGTATTTT. Encoded protein: CASSPGLLNSPPTDTQYF.

The chain carries TRBV7-3 and TRBJ1-1; tentative D call: TRBD1 (6 bases). The V end was cut by 6 bases, the J end by 5 bases, with 13 bases between. Looked up from germline, CDR1 is SGHTA and CDR2 is FQGTGA. The CDR3 length is 13 residues. The CDR3 loop reads CASSPNRETEAFF. The CDR3 coding sequence is TGTGCCAGCAGTCCTAACAGGGAAACTGAAGCTTTCTTT.

The chain is built from TRBV6-5 and TRBJ2-2; TRBD2 matches at 10 bases. Germline CDR1 and CDR2: MNHEY and SVGAGI. The CDR3 has 16 amino acids. V lost 4 bases, J lost 2 bases, and 4 bases stayed unmatched. The CDR3 bases are TGTGCCAGCAGTTGGCCTAGCGGGGGAAACACCGGGGAGCTGTTTTTT. The encoded protein is CASSWPSGGNTGELFF.

The CDR3 DNA sequence: TGTGCCAGCAGTGACACGACAGGGGGTAAGGACACTGAAGCTTTCTTT. It yields the protein CASSDTTGGKDTEAFF. The gene calls are TRBV2 and TRBJ1-1, with TRBD1 matching 9 bases. Trimming removed 3 bases from V and 3 bases from J; junction bases left unmatched: 8. Germline V gives CDR1 SNHLY, CDR2 FYNNEI. The CDR3 is 16 amino acids.

The chain has TRBV27 and TRBJ1-5; maybe TRBD1 (5 bases). There are 16 residues in the CDR3. Looked up from germline, CDR1 is MNHEY and CDR2 is SMNVEV (reference sequence). V lost 0 bases, J lost 5 bases, and 14 bases lay in between. In DNA form, the CDR3 reads TGTGCCAGCAGTTTATCGTTCGGGGACCGGCATCAGCCCCAGCATTTT. This encodes CASSLSFGDRHQPQHF.

This rearrangement joins TRBV2 to TRBJ2-7; 10 positions match TRBD2. CDR3 length: 16 amino acids. V lost 2 bases, J lost 4 bases, and 8 bases stayed unmatched. Germline CDR1 is SNHLY and CDR2 is FYNNEI. The CDR3 region is CASSELLAGGGYEQYF. In DNA, the CDR3 is TGTGCCAGCAGTGAACTTTTAGCGGGAGGAGGGTACGAGCAGTACTTC. Complete variable domain (other parts from reference TRBV2 and TRBJ2-7): EPEVTQTPSHQVTQMGQEVILRCVPISNHLYFYWYRQILGQKVEFLVSFYNNEISEKSEIFDDQFSVERPDGSNFTLKIRSTKLEDSAMYFCASSELLAGGGYEQYFGPGTRLTVT.

This clonotype has a single count. The chain combines TRBV13 with TRBJ2-3, with 11 bases aligning to TRBD2. V was pared by 4 bases and J by 0 bases, with 15 bases of the junction left unmatched. There are 20 residues in the CDR3. CDR1 is PRHDT and CDR2 is FYEKMQ in the germline V gene (reference sequence). This CDR3 reads CASSSTLPLTSGASTDTQYF. CDR3 coding DNA: TGTGCCAGCAGCTCAACCCTACCTTTGACTAGCGGGGCTAGCACAGATACGCAGTATTTT.

The DNA of the CDR3 is TGCGCCAGCAGCTTAGTAGGAGCGGGAGGGAGGGATACGCAGTATTTT. Translating gives CASSLVGAGGRDTQYF. The V call is TRBV5-1, the J call TRBJ2-3; TRBD2 agrees at 10 bases. V was clipped by 2 bases and J by 6 bases; unmatched bases: 9. Germline V gives CDR1 SGHRS, CDR2 YFSETQ. The CDR3 spans 16 residues.

The genes are TRBV28 and TRBJ2-1; TRBD2 might be the D (6 bases). Trimming took 1 base from V and 3 from J, leaving 10 bases between them. This CDR3 comprises 15 residues. Germline CDR1 and CDR2: MDHEN and SYDVKM. The CDR3 loop is CASSLLAEFYNEQFF. In DNA form, the CDR3 reads TGTGCCAGCAGTTTATTAGCGGAATTCTACAATGAGCAGTTCTTC.

This clonotype was recorded a few times. The chain has TRBV19 and TRBJ2-7; D is tentatively TRBD1 or TRBD2 (5 bases each). Germline CDR1 and CDR2: LNHDA and SQIVND (reference sequence). V dropped 3 bases and J dropped 5 bases, with 17 bases sitting between them. This CDR3 contains 15 residues. The CDR3 region has the DNA TGTGCCAGTAGTATCCGGGACCGAGTTCTCGACGAGCAGTACTTC. As protein: CASSIRDRVLDEQYF. The variable domain in full, completed from reference TRBV19 and TRBJ2-7, reads DGGITQSPKYLFRKEGQNVTLSCEQNLNHDAMYWYRQDPGQGLRLIYYSQIVNDFQKGDIAEGYSVSREKKESFPLTVTSAQKNPTAFYLCASSIRDRVLDEQYFGPGTRLTVT.

Only a few counts were recorded for this clonotype. The CDR3 reads CASSRRDGGTDTQYF. The CDR3 DNA is TGTGCCAGCAGTCGCCGGGACGGGGGCACAGATACGCAGTATTTT. V usage is TRBV6-1 and J usage is TRBJ2-3; the D call may be TRBD1 or TRBD2 (5 bases each). The CDR3 runs to 15 residues. Germline V gives CDR1 MNHNS, CDR2 SASEGT. The V gene lost 5 bases and the J gene lost 1 base, with 13 bases spanning the gap.

This chain's CDR3 is CAWSVAASGDLRTQYF. The DNA for the CDR3 is TGTGCCTGGAGTGTAGCGGCTAGCGGTGACCTACGTACGCAGTATTTT. The V call is TRBV30, the J call TRBJ2-3, with TRBD2 identical over 7 bases. Per the germline V gene, CDR1 is GTSNPN and CDR2 is SVGIG (reference sequence). The CDR3 is made up of 16 amino acids. V was clipped by 0 bases and J by 8 bases; unmatched bases: 14.

The rearrangement uses TRBV7-8 and TRBJ2-7; the D call may be TRBD1 or TRBD2 (5 bases each). Germline lookup yields CDR1 SGHVS and CDR2 FQNEAQ. The CDR3 totals 15 residues. Trimming cost V 3 bases and J 4 bases, with 16 bases left between them. The CDR3 DNA is TGTGCCAGCAGCTTGTATGGGGCGGGTGGGTACGAGCAGTACTTC. Residues: CASSLYGAGGYEQYF. Together with reference TRBV7-8 and TRBJ2-7, the CDR3 gives the full variable domain: GAGVSQSPRYKVAKRGQDVALRCDPISGHVSLFWYQQALGQGPEFLTYFQNEAQLDKSGLPSDRFFAERPEGSVSTLKIQRTQQEDSAVYLCASSLYGAGGYEQYFGPGTRLTVT.

The V and J genes are TRBV7-9 and TRBJ2-7, with 7 nucleotides matching TRBD1. The V gene end was trimmed by 5 bases and the J gene end by 6 bases; junction bases not matched to a gene: 7. Germline V CDR1 and CDR2: SEHNR, FQNEAQ (reference sequence). The CDR3 totals 13 residues. The CDR3 bases are TGTGCCAGCAGCCCATACGCAGGGGGCGAGCAGTACTTC. Translation: CASSPYAGGEQYF. Looking up the rest from reference TRBV7-9 and TRBJ2-7 gives the full variable domain: DTGVSQNPRHKITKRGQNVTFRCDPISEHNRLYWYRQTLGQGPEFLTYFQNEAQLEKSRLLSDRFSAERPKGSFSTLEIQRTEQGDSAMYLCASSPYAGGEQYFGPGTRLTVT.

This sequence joins TRBV7-9 and TRBJ2-1; D possibly matches TRBD1 or TRBD2 (6 bases each). Looked up from germline, CDR1 is SEHNR and CDR2 is FQNEAQ (reference sequence). The CDR3 is 13 residues long. V shed 5 bases and J shed 10 bases, with 15 bases lying between them. This CDR3 reads CASSPQGGKEQFF. CDR3 coding DNA: TGTGCCAGCAGCCCACAGGGAGGCAAAGAGCAGTTCTTC.